The T cell receptor beta chain described here comes from a study of T cells in Graves' hyperthyroidism and ophthalmopathy. The investigators amplified TCR beta CDR3 regions from RNA transcripts. HTBI primers were employed in a first-round RT-PCR of the TCR CDR3. One entry per CDR3 protein, called by TCRdb with MiXCR from the multiplex PCR reads. The sample has 130,000 to 150,000 distinct CDR3 sequences; 22% are singletons. Points from the study as a whole: Peripheral blood also featured most of the thyroid clonotypes expanded above 0.001.

The table lists this clonotype with many counts. Its target is not known. Germline values: CDR1 SQVTM, CDR2 ANQGSEA. V lost 4 bases to trimming and J lost 0 bases, with 10 bases between them. The CDR3 has 14 residues. The rearrangement uses TRBV29-1 and TRBJ2-1; no reliable D call. Sequences were obtained from blood. This TCR was recovered from a woman aged 45-65 years with Graves' hyperthyroidism that later progressed to Graves' ophthalmopathy. The CDR3 nucleotides read TGCAGCGTTGCGGTCAGAAGCTCCTACAATGAGCAGTTCTTC. The encoded protein is CSVAVRSSYNEQFF.